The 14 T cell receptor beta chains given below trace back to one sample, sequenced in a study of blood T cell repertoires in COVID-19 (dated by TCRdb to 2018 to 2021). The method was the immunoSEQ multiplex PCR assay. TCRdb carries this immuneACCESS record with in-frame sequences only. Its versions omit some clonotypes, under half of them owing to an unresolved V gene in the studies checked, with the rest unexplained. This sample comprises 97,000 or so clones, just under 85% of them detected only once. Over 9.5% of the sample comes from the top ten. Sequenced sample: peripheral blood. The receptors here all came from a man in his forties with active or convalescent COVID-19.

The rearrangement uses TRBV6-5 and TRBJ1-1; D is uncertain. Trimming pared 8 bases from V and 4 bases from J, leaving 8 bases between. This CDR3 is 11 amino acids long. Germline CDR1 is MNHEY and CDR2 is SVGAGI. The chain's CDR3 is CASSQFTEAFF. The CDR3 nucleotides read TGTGCCAGCTCACAATTCACTGAAGCTTTCTTT.

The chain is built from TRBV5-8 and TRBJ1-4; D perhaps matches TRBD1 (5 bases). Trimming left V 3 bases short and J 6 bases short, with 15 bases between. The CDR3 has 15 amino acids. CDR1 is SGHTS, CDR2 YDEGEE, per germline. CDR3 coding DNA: TGTGCCAGCAGCTATGAAGGGGTTGGCGATGAAAAACTGTTTTTT. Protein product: CASSYEGVGDEKLFF.

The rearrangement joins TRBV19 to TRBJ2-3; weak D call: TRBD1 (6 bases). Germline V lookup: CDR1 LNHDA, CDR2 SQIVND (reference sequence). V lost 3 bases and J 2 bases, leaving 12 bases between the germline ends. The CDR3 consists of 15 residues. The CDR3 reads CASSIVRTDTDTQYF. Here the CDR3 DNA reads TGTGCCAGTAGTATCGTCCGGACAGACACAGATACGCAGTATTTT.

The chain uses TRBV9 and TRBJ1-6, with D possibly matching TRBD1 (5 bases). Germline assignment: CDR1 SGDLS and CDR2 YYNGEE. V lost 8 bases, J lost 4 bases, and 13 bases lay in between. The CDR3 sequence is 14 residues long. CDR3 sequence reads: CASGMGQYNSPLHF. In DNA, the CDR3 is TGTGCCAGTGGAATGGGGCAGTATAATTCACCCCTCCACTTT.

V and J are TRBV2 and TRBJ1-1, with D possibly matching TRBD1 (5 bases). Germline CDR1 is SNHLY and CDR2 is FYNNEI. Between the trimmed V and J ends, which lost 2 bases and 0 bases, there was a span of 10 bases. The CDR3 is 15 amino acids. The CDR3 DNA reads TGTGCCAGCAGTGAAAGGGGATTCATGAACACTGAAGCTTTCTTT. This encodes CASSERGFMNTEAFF.

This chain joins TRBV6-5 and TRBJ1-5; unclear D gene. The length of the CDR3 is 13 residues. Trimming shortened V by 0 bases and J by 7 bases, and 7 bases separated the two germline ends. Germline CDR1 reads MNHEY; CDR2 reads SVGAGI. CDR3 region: CASSYSRSQPQHF. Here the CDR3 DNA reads TGTGCCAGCAGTTACTCACGGAGCCAGCCCCAGCATTTT.

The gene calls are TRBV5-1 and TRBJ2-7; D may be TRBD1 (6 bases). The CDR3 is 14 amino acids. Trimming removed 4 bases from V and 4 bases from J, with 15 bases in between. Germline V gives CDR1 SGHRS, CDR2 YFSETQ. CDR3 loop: CASSAVTGSYEQYF. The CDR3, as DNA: TGCGCCAGCAGCGCCGTCACAGGGTCTTACGAGCAGTACTTC.

Written as DNA, the CDR3 is TGTGCCAGCAGTTACAGTGGCAGAACCAACTATGGCTACACCTTC. Protein sequence: CASSYSGRTNYGYTF. V gene TRBV6-5 combines with J gene TRBJ1-2; D gene unclear. The CDR3 sequence is 15 residues long. The germline gives CDR1 MNHEY, CDR2 SVGAGI. Trimming pared 2 bases from V and 2 bases from J, leaving 12 bases between.

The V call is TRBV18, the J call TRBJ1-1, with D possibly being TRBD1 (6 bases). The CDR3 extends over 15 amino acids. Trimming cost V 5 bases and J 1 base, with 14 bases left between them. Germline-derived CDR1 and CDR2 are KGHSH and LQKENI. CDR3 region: CASSAPQGRNTEAFF. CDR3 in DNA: TGTGCCAGCTCAGCTCCACAGGGTCGGAACACTGAAGCTTTCTTT.

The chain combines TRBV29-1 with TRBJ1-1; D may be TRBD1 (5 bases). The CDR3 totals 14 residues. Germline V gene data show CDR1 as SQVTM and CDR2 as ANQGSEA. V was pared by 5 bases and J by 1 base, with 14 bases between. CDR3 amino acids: CSVPGLYWNTEAFF. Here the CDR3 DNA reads TGCAGCGTTCCGGGACTCTATTGGAACACTGAAGCTTTCTTT.

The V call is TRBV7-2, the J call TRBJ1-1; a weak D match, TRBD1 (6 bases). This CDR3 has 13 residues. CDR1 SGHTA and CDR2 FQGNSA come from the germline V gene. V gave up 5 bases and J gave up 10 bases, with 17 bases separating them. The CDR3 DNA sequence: TGTGCCAGCAGCCTCGACAGGACAAAGAGAGCTTTCTTT. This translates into CASSLDRTKRAFF.

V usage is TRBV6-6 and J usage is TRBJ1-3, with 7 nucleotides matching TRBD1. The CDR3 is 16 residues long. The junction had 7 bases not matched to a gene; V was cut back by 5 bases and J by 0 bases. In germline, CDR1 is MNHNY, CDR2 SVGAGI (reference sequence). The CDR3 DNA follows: TGTGCCAGCAGTGCCCCGGGACAGAGCTCTGGAAACACCATATATTTT. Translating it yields CASSAPGQSSGNTIYF.

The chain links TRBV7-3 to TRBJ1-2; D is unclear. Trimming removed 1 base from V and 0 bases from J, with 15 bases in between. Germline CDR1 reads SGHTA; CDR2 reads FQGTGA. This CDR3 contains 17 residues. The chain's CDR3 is CASSLNTVPSTNYGYTF. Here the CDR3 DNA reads TGTGCCAGCAGCTTAAATACAGTCCCCTCAACTAACTATGGCTACACCTTC.

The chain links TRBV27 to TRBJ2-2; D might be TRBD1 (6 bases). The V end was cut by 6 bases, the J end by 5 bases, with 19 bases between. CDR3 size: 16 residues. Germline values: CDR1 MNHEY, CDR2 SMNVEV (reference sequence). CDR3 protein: CASRRKGQPSTGELFF. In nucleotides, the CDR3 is TGTGCCAGCAGACGCAAGGGACAACCTAGTACCGGGGAGCTGTTTTTT.